This T cell receptor (beta chain) was found in a study of post-analysis software for immune sequencing data. Study observations and caveats: In patients, about five TRBV segments were more frequent than in controls, with TRBV5-6, TRBV5-1 and TRBV20-1 among them.

From germline, CDR1 is MNHEY and CDR2 SVGEGT. The V end lost 7 bases, the J end lost 3 bases, and 7 bases lay between the germline ends. This CDR3 comprises 11 residues. Each TCR beta cDNA library carried unique molecular identifiers. One entry per CDR3 protein results from TCRdb running MiXCR on the PCR reads. The sample lists about 770,000 distinct CDR3 sequences; approximately 44% were seen once. Comments on this clonotype: Its antigen is as yet unknown.

The chain recombines TRBV6-2 or TRBV6-3 with TRBJ2-7; maybe TRBD2 (5 bases). Sequenced: blood. This TCR came from a girl aged 10-17 years with multiple sclerosis. CDR3 sequence reads: CASKRDYEQYF. In DNA form, the CDR3 reads TGTGCCAGCAAGAGGGACTACGAGCAGTACTTC.